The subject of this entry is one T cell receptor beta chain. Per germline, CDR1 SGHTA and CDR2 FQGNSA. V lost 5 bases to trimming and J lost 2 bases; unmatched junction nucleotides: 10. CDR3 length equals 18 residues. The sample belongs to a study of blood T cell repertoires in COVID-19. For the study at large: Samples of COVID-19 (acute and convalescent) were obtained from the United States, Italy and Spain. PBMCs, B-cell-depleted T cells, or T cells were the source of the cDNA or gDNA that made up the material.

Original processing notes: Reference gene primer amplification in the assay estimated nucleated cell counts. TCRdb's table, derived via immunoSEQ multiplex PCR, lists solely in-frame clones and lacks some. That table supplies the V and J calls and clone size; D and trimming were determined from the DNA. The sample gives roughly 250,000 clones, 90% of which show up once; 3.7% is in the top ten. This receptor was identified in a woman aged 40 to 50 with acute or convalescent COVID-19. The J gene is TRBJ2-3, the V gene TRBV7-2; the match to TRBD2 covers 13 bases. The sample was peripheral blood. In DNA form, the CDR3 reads TGTGCCAGCAGCCTCCAAGGACTAGCGGGGGACAACACAGATACGCAGTATTTT. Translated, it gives CASSLQGLAGDNTDTQYF.